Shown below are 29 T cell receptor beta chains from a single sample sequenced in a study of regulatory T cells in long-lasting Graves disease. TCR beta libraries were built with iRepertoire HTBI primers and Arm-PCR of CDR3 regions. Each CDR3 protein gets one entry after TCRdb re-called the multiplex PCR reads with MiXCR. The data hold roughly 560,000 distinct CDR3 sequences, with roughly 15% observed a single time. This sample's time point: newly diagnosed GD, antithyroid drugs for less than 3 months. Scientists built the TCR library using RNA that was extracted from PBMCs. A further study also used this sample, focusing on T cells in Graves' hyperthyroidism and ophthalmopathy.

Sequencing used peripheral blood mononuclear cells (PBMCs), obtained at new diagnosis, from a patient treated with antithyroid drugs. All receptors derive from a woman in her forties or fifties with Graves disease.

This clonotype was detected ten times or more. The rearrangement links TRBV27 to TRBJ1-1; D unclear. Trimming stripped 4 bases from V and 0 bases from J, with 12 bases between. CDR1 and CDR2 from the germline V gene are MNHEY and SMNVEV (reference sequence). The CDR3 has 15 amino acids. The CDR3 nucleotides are TGTGCCAGCAGTTCTCTGGTGGGGTTGAACACTGAAGCTTTCTTT. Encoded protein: CASSSLVGLNTEAFF.

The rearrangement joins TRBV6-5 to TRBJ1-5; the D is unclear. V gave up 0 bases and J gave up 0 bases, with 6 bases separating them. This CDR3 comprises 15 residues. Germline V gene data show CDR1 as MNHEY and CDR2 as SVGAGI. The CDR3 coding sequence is TGTGCCAGCAGTTACTCAGGGAATAGCAATCAGCCCCAGCATTTT. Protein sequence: CASSYSGNSNQPQHF.

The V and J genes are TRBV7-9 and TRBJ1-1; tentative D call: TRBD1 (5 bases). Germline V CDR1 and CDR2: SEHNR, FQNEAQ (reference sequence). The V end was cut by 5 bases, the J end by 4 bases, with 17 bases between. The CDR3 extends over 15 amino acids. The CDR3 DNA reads TGTGCCAGCAGCCCGGGGACGGGGAGGGCCACTGAAGCTTTCTTT. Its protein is CASSPGTGRATEAFF.

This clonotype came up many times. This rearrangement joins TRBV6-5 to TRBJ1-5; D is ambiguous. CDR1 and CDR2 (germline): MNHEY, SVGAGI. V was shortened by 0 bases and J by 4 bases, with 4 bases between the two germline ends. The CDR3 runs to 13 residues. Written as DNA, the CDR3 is TGTGCCAGCAGTTACTCGTTTAATCAGCCCCAGCATTTT. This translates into CASSYSFNQPQHF.

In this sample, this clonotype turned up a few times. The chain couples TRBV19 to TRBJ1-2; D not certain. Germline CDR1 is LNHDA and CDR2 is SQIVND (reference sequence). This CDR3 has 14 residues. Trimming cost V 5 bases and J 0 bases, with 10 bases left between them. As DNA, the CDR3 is TGTGCCAGTAGTTACGACACGACTAACTATGGCTACACCTTC. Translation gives CASSYDTTNYGYTF. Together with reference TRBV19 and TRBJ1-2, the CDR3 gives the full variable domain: DGGITQSPKYLFRKEGQNVTLSCEQNLNHDAMYWYRQDPGQGLRLIYYSQIVNDFQKGDIAEGYSVSREKKESFPLTVTSAQKNPTAFYLCASSYDTTNYGYTFGSGTRLTVV.

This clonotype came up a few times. In DNA, the CDR3 is TGTGCCAGCAGGCGTACAGTCCCCGGGGAGCTGTTTTTT. Translated, it gives CASRRTVPGELFF. The V call is TRBV6-1, the J call TRBJ2-2, with unresolved D. V was trimmed by 6 bases and J by 6 bases, leaving 11 bases between them. This CDR3 region has 13 residues. Germline V gives CDR1 MNHNS, CDR2 SASEGT.

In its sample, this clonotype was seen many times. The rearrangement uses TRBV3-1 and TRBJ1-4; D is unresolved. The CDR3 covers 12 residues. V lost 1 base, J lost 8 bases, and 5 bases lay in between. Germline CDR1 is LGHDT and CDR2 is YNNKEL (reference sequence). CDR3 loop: CASSQGKEKLFF. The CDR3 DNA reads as TGTGCCAGCAGCCAAGGGAAGGAAAAACTGTTTTTT. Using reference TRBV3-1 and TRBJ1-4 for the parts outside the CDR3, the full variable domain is DTAVSQTPKYLVTQMGNDKSIKCEQNLGHDTMYWYKQDSKKFLKIMFSYNNKELIINETVPNRFSPKSPDKAHLNLHINSLELGDSAVYFCASSQGKEKLFFGSGTQLSVL.

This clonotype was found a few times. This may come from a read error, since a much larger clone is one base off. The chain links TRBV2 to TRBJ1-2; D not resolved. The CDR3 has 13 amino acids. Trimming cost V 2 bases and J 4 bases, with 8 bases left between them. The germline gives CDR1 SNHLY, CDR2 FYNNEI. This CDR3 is CASSERRGYGYTF. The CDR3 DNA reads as TGTGCCAGCAGTGAAAGACGGGGCTATGGCTACACCTTC.

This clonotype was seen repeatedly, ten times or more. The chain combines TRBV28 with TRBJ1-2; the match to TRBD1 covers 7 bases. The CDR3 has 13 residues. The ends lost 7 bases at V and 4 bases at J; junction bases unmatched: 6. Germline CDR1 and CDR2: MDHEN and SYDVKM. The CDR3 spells CASTVGTVYGYTF. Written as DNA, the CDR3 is TGTGCCAGCACCGTGGGGACAGTCTATGGCTACACCTTC.

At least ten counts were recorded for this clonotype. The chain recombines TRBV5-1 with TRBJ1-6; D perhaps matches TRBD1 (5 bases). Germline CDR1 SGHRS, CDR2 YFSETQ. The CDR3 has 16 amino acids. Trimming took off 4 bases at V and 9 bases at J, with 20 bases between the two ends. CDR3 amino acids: CASSPTQGSRRSPLHF. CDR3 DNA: TGCGCCAGCAGCCCGACGCAGGGAAGTCGGCGTTCACCCCTCCACTTT.

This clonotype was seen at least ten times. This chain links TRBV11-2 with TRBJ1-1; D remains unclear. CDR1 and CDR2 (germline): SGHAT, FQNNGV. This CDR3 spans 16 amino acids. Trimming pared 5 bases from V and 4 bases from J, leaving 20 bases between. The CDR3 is CASSNPPGSRGTEAFF. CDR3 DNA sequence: TGTGCCAGCAGCAACCCCCCCGGCAGTCGGGGCACTGAAGCTTTCTTT.

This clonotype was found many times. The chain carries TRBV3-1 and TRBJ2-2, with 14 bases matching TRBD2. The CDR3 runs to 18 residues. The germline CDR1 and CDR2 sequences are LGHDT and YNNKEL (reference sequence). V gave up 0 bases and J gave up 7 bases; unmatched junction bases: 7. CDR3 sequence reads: CASSQERLAGGHGGELFF. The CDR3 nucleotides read TGTGCCAGCAGCCAAGAAAGACTAGCGGGGGGGCACGGCGGGGAGCTGTTTTTT.

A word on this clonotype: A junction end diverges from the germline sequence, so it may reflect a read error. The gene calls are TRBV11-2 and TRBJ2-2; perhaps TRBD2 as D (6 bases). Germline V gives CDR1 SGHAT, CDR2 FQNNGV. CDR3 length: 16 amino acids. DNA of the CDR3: TGTGCCGGCAGTTTTATAGCGGCCCAAGACACCGGGGAGCTGTTTTTT. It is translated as CAGSFIAAQDTGELFF.

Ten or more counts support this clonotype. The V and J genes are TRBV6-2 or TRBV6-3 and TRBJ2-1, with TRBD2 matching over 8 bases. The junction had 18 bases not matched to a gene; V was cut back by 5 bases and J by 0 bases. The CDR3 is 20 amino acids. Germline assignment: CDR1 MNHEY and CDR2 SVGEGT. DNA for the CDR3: TGTGCCAGCAGTCTCAATAGGTATGGCGGGGGGCTTGCCTCCTACAATGAGCAGTTCTTC. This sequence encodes CASSLNRYGGGLASYNEQFF.

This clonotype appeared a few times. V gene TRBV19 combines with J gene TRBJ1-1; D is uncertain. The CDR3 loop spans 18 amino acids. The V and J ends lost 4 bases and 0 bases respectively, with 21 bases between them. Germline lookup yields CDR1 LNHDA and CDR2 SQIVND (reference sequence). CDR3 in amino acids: CASSTPPYSPGVNTEAFF. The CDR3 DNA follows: TGTGCCAGTAGTACCCCGCCGTATTCGCCGGGAGTGAACACTGAAGCTTTCTTT.

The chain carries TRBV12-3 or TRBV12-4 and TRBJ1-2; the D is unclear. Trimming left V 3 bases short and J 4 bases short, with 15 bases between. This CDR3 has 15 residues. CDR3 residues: CASSLVLLGGYGYTF. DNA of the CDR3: TGTGCCAGCAGTTTGGTCCTACTCGGCGGCTATGGCTACACCTTC.

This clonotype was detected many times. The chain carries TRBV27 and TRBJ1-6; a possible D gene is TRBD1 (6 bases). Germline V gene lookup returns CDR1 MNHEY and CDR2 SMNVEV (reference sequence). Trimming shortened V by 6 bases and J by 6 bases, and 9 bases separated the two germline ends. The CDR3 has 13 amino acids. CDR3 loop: CASRGQTNSPLHF. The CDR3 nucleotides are TGTGCCAGCAGAGGACAGACTAATTCACCCCTCCACTTT.

The CDR3 bases are TGTGCCAGCAGTGAAACAGCTGACAATGAGCAGTTCTTC. It translates to CASSETADNEQFF. The genes are TRBV25-1 and TRBJ2-1; D not certain. The V and J ends lost 2 bases and 5 bases respectively, with 7 bases between them. The germline V gene encodes CDR1 MGHDK and CDR2 SYGVNS. This CDR3 has 13 residues.

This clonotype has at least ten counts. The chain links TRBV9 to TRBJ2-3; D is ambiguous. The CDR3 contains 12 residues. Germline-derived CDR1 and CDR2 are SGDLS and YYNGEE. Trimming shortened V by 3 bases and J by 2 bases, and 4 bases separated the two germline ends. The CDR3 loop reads CASSENTDTQYF. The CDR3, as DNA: TGTGCCAGCAGCGAAAACACAGATACGCAGTATTTT.

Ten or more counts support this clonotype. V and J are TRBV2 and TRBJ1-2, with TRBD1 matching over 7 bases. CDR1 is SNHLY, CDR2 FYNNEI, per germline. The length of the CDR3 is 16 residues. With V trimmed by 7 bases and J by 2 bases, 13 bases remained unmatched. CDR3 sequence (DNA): TGTGCCAGCAACCAAGCCTCCACAGGGGCCAACTATGGCTACACCTTC. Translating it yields CASNQASTGANYGYTF. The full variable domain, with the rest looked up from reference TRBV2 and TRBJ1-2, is EPEVTQTPSHQVTQMGQEVILRCVPISNHLYFYWYRQILGQKVEFLVSFYNNEISEKSEIFDDQFSVERPDGSNFTLKIRSTKLEDSAMYFCASNQASTGANYGYTFGSGTRLTVV.

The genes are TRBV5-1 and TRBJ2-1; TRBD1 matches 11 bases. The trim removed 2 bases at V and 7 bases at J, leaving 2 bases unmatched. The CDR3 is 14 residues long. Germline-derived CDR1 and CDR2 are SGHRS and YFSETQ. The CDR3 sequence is CASSFRDRGNEQFF. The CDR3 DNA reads TGCGCCAGCAGCTTCCGGGACAGGGGGAATGAGCAGTTCTTC.

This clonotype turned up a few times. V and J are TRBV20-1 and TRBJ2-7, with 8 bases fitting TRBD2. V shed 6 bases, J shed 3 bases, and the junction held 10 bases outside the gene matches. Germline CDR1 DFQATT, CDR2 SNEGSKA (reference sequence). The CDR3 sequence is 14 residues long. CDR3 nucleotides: TGCAGTGCCCGGGGGGGCCCGGGGCTCTACGAGCAGTACTTC. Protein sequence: CSARGGPGLYEQYF.

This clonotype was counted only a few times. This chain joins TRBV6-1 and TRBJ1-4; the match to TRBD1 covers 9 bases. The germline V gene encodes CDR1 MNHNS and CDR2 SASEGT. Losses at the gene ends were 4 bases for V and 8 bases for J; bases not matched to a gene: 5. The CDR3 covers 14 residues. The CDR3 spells CASSGTGVGEKLFF. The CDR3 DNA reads TGTGCCAGCAGTGGGACAGGGGTAGGCGAAAAACTGTTTTTT.

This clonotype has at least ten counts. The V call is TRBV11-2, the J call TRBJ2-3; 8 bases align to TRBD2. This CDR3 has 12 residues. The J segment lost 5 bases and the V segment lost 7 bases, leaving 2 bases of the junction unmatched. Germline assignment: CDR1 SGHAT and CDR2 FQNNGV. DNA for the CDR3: TGTGCCAGCACGAGCGGGGGAGATACGCAGTATTTT. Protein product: CASTSGGDTQYF. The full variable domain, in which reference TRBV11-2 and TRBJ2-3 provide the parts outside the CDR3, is EAGVAQSPRYKIIEKRQSVAFWCNPISGHATLYWYQQILGQGPKLLIQFQNNGVVDDSQLPKDRFSAERLKGVDSTLKIQPAKLEDSAVYLCASTSGGDTQYFGPGTRLTVL.

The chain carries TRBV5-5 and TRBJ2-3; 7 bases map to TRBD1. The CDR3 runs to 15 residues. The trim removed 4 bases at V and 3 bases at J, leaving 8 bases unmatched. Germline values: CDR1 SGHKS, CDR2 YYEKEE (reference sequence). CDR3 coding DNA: TGTGCCAGCAGCCAAGGGGGCGCAGGGACAGATACGCAGTATTTT. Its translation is CASSQGGAGTDTQYF.

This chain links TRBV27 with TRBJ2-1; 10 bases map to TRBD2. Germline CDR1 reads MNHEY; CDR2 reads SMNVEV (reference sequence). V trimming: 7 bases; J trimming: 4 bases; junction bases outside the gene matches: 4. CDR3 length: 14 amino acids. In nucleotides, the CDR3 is TGTGCCAGCAATAGCGGGGGGCCTTACAATGAGCAGTTCTTC. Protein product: CASNSGGPYNEQFF.

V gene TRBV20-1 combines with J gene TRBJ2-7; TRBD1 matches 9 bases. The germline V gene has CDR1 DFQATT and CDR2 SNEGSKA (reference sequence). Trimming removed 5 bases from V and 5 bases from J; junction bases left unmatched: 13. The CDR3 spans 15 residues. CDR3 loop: CSAWGRFTGGDEQYF. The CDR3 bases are TGCAGTGCTTGGGGTCGTTTCACAGGGGGCGACGAGCAGTACTTC.

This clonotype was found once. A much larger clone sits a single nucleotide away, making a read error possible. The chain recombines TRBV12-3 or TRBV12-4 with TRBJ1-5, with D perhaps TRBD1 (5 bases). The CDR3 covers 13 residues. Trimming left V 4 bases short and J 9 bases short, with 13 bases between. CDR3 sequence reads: CASSSNPGGPQHF. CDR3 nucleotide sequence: TGTGCCAGCAGTTCCAATCCCGGGGGGCCCCAGCATTTT.

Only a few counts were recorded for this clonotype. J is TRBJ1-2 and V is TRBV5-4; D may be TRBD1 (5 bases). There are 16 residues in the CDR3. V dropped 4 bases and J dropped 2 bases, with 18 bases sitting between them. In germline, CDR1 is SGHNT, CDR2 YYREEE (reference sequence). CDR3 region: CASSAPGGSGNYGYTF. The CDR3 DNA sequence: TGTGCCAGCAGCGCACCGGGGGGATCGGGCAACTATGGCTACACCTTC. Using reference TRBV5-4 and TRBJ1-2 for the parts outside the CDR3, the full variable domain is ETGVTQSPTHLIKTRGQQVTLRCSSQSGHNTVSWYQQALGQGPQFIFQYYREEENGRGNFPPRFSGLQFPNYSSELNVNALELDDSALYLCASSAPGGSGNYGYTFGSGTRLTVV.